The 11 T cell receptor beta chains given below trace back to one sample, sequenced in a study of T cell changes during pregnancy in multiple sclerosis. Sequencing used immunoSEQ multiplex PCR; TCRdb keeps in-frame clones, though not all of them. The sample has approximately 51,000 clones, approximately 90% seen once. The sample here was CD4+ T cells from peripheral blood mononuclear cells, taken after pregnancy. These receptors came from a female donor with multiple sclerosis, enrolled in a pregnancy study.

The chain has TRBV9 and TRBJ2-7, with a weak D call TRBD2 (7 bases). Germline CDR1 SGDLS, CDR2 YYNGEE. V dropped 5 bases and J dropped 7 bases, with 37 bases sitting between them. The CDR3 consists of 20 residues. As DNA, the CDR3 is TGTGCCAGCAGGGCGCCGTTCCGCGGTGCGAACAGGGAGGGATTTTTGGAGCAGTACTTC. Its protein is CASRAPFRGANREGFLEQYF.

The chain carries TRBV5-4 and TRBJ2-3; TRBD2 agrees at 15 bases. Germline values: CDR1 SGHNT, CDR2 YYREEE (reference sequence). This CDR3 region has 19 residues. V was clipped by 3 bases and J by 0 bases; unmatched bases: 8. The CDR3 sequence is CASSYGLAGGVGSTDTQYF. CDR3 sequence (DNA): TGTGCCAGCAGCTACGGACTAGCGGGAGGGGTTGGGAGCACAGATACGCAGTATTTT. Supplemented by reference TRBV5-4 and TRBJ2-3, the full variable domain reads ETGVTQSPTHLIKTRGQQVTLRCSSQSGHNTVSWYQQALGQGPQFIFQYYREEENGRGNFPPRFSGLQFPNYSSELNVNALELDDSALYLCASSYGLAGGVGSTDTQYFGPGTRLTVL.

The chain combines TRBV5-8 with TRBJ2-7, with 9 bases fitting TRBD1. The CDR3 spans 17 residues. Per germline, CDR1 SGHTS and CDR2 YDEGEE. The V and J ends lost 1 base and 5 bases, in that order; junction bases with no gene match: 13. In DNA, the CDR3 is TGTGCCAGCAGCTTGTTGAGAACCCGGGACAGGGTGAACGAGCAGTACTTC. Amino acids: CASSLLRTRDRVNEQYF.

The chain recombines TRBV27 with TRBJ1-6; TRBD1 matches 10 bases. J lost 5 bases, V lost 7 bases, and 8 bases had no gene match. Germline V gene lookup returns CDR1 MNHEY and CDR2 SMNVEV (reference sequence). The CDR3 length is 16 residues. The DNA of the CDR3 is TGTGCCAGCAAAATCCGGGACAGGGGAGATAATTCACCCCTCCACTTT. The encoded protein is CASKIRDRGDNSPLHF.

This chain uses TRBV5-6 with TRBJ2-5; D may be TRBD2 (6 bases). Germline lookup yields CDR1 SGHDT and CDR2 YYEEEE. The V gene lost 2 bases and the J gene lost 4 bases, with 12 bases spanning the gap. This CDR3 spans 14 amino acids. The CDR3 DNA is TGTGCCAGCAGCTTCCGGCGGGATCGAGAGACCCAGTACTTC. It encodes CASSFRRDRETQYF.

V usage is TRBV7-2 and J usage is TRBJ2-7; perhaps TRBD2 as D (6 bases). Germline V CDR1 and CDR2: SGHTA, FQGNSA. The CDR3 loop spans 17 amino acids. V was trimmed by 1 base and J by 0 bases, leaving 16 bases between them. CDR3 DNA sequence: TGTGCCAGCAGCTTAGTACCTCGCGGGGTCGCCTCCTACGAGCAGTACTTC. It translates to CASSLVPRGVASYEQYF.

The DNA for the CDR3 is TGTGCCAGCAGCTTAGCCTCGAACACCGGGGAGCTGTTTTTT. Encoded protein: CASSLASNTGELFF. The V and J genes are TRBV7-9 and TRBJ2-2; no definite D call. CDR1 and CDR2 (germline): SEHNR, FQNEAQ (reference sequence). The CDR3 runs to 14 residues. Trimming left V 0 bases short and J 0 bases short, with 2 bases between.

The V gene is TRBV28, the J gene TRBJ2-7; D is ambiguous. This CDR3 region has 12 residues. Germline V CDR1 and CDR2: MDHEN, SYDVKM. Trimming took 2 bases from V and 7 from J, leaving 9 bases between them. CDR3 amino acids: CASSLASREQYF. DNA of the CDR3: TGTGCCAGCAGTTTAGCGTCTCGGGAGCAGTACTTC. Full variable domain (remainder filled in from reference TRBV28 and TRBJ2-7): DVKVTQSSRYLVKRTGEKVFLECVQDMDHENMFWYRQDPGLGLRLIYFSYDVKMKEKGDIPEGYSVSREKKERFSLILESASTNQTSMYLCASSLASREQYFGPGTRLTVT.

The sample holds one count of this clone. The chain has TRBV7-2 and TRBJ1-4; 8 bases are a match to TRBD1. Germline V gives CDR1 SGHTA, CDR2 FQGNSA. The CDR3 covers 15 residues. Trimming cost V 5 bases and J 2 bases; bases outside gene matches: 4. The chain's CDR3 is CASSPGQGTNEKLFF. The CDR3 nucleotides are TGTGCCAGCAGCCCAGGACAGGGTACTAATGAAAAACTGTTTTTT.

The chain couples TRBV9 to TRBJ1-2; tentative D call: TRBD1 (5 bases). Trimming stripped 4 bases from V and 6 bases from J, with 13 bases between. The CDR3 runs 13 residues. Germline V CDR1 and CDR2: SGDLS, YYNGEE. This chain's CDR3 is CASSSTPGNGYTF. The CDR3 DNA reads as TGTGCCAGCAGCTCCACCCCAGGGAATGGCTACACCTTC.

The rearrangement joins TRBV4-2 to TRBJ1-2; D ambiguous. Trimming stripped 0 bases from V and 9 bases from J, with 17 bases between. CDR1 and CDR2 from the germline V gene are LGHNA and YNFKEQ. CDR3 length: 15 residues. Here the CDR3 DNA reads TGTGCCAGCAGCCAAGACCTGGGCGTGGAACTGAGCTACACCTTC. This encodes CASSQDLGVELSYTF.